In its sample, the clone carrying this TCR beta chain was seen a few times. Its antigen is undetermined. Sample-barcoded 5' priming and a J-beta primer mix drove a second PCR of about 6 to 11 cycles. Each cDNA molecule was tagged by a template-switch adaptor with 12 random nucleotides. TCRdb re-called the 5' RACE reads with MiXCR, one entry per CDR3 protein. The data show 1.5 million to 2 million distinct CDR3 sequences, with around 40% seen just once and about 23% held by the top ten. Germline V CDR1 and CDR2: MNHEY, SVGAGI. V was clipped by 5 bases and J by 5 bases; unmatched bases: 6. This CDR3 contains 14 residues. The source of the sample is a study of blood T cells in healthy people across ages. Study at large: Template switching captured about one barcoded beta molecule per two T cells. The study's findings and limits: Older individuals had lower TCR beta diversity per million T cells (the decline was roughly linear). Among long-lived donors, naive CD4+ cells were more numerous and diversity higher than in aged donors.

This rearrangement joins TRBV6-5 to TRBJ1-5; 7 nucleotides align to TRBD1. The sequencing sample was made of blood. The sequence was obtained from a human donor in good health. CDR3 in amino acids: CASSRQGVDQPQHF. CDR3 sequence (DNA): TGTGCCAGCAGTCGACAGGGAGTGGATCAGCCCCAGCATTTT.